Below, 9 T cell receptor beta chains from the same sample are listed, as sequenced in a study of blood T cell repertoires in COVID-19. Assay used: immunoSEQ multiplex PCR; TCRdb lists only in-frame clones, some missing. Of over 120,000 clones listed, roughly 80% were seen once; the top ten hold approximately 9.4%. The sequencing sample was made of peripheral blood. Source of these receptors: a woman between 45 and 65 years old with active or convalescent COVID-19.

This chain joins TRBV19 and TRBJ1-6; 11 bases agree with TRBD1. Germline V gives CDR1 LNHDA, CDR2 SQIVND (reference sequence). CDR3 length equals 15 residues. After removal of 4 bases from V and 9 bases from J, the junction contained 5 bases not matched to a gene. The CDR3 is CASSKGQGVTSPLHF. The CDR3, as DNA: TGTGCCAGTAGTAAGGGACAGGGGGTAACTTCACCCCTCCACTTT.

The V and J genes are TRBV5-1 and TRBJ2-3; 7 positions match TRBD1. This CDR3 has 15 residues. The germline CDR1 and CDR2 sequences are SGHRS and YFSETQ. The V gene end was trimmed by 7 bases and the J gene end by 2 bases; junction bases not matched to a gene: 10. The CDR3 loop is CASGPVGTVTDTQYF. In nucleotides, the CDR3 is TGCGCCAGCGGACCCGTTGGGACAGTCACAGATACGCAGTATTTT.

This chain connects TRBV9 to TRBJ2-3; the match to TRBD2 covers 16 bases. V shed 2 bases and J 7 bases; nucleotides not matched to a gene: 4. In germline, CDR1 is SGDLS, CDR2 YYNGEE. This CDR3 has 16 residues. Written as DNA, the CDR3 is TGTGCCAGCAGCGTCGGGACTAGCGGGAGGGCAAATACGCAGTATTTT. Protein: CASSVGTSGRANTQYF.

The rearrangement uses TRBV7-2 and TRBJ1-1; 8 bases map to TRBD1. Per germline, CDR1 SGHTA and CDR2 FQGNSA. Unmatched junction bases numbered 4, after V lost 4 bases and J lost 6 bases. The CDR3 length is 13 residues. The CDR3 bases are TGTGCCAGCAGCTCTGACAGGGGCGCTGAAGCTTTCTTT. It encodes CASSSDRGAEAFF.

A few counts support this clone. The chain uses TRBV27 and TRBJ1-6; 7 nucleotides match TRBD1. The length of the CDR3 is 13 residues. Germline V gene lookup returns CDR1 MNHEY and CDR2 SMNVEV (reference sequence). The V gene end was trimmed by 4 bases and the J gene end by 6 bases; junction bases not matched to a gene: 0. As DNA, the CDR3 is TGTGCCAGCAGTTGGGACAGTAATTCACCCCTCCACTTT. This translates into CASSWDSNSPLHF.

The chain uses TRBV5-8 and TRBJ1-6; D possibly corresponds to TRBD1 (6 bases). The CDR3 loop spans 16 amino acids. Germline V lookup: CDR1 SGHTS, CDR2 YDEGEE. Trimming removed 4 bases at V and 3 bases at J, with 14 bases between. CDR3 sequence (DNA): TGTGCCAGCAGCGGGGAACAGGGCAACTATAATTCACCCCTCCACTTT. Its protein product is CASSGEQGNYNSPLHF.

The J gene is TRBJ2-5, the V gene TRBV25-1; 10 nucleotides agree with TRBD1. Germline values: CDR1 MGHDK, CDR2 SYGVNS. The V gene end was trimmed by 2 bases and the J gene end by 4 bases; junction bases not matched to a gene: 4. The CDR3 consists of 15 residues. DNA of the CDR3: TGTGCCAGCAGTGAAGGGACAGGGGTTTTAGAGACCCAGTACTTC. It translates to CASSEGTGVLETQYF.

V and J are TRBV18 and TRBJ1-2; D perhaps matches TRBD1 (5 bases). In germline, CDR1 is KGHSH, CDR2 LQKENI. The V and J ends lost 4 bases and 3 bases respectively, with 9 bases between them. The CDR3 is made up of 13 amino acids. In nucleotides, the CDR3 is TGTGCCAGCTCACGGGGGGGTGACTATGGCTACACCTTC. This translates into CASSRGGDYGYTF.

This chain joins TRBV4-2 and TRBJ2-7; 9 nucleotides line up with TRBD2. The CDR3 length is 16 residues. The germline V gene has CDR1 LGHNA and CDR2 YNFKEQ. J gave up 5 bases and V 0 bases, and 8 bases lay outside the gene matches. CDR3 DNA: TGTGCCAGCAGCCAAGAGGGGCCTAGCGGGGCGGACGAGCAGTACTTC. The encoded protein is CASSQEGPSGADEQYF.